Below, 26 T cell receptor beta chains from the same sample are listed, as sequenced in a study of PD-L1 blockade in urothelial cancer. TCRdb keeps only in-frame clones here, not all; method: immunoSEQ multiplex PCR. The sample includes roughly 43,000 clones, roughly 77% of them seen just once. The specimen comprised PBMCs, sampled around atezolizumab (anti-PD-L1) treatment. The receptors derive from a man between 65 and 85 years old with urothelial cancer.

This clone was seen only a few times. This chain connects TRBV6-6 to TRBJ2-2; 9 bases agree with TRBD2. This CDR3 has 15 residues. J lost 10 bases, V lost 3 bases, and 9 bases had no gene match. Germline V lookup: CDR1 MNHNY, CDR2 SVGAGI (reference sequence). This chain's CDR3 is CASSYGSGRTEELFF. For the CDR3, the DNA is TGTGCCAGCAGTTATGGGAGCGGGAGGACGGAGGAGCTGTTTTTT.

This clone has a handful of counts. The V call is TRBV9, the J call TRBJ1-2; D unresolved. The V and J ends lost 0 bases and 4 bases respectively, with 13 bases between them. Germline V gene lookup returns CDR1 SGDLS and CDR2 YYNGEE. This CDR3 contains 15 residues. CDR3 sequence (DNA): TGTGCCAGCAGCGTAGAGCCCGCGGAGACCTATGGCTACACCTTC. It is translated as CASSVEPAETYGYTF.

The chain uses TRBV5-1 and TRBJ1-4, with D possibly matching TRBD1 (5 bases). The germline V gene encodes CDR1 SGHRS and CDR2 YFSETQ. This CDR3 contains 16 residues. The germline V and J ends were trimmed by 4 bases and 4 bases, with 17 bases remaining between them. The CDR3 DNA is TGCGCCAGCAGCCCGGGGGACCTCGGGGGTAATGAAAAACTGTTTTTT. Translated, it gives CASSPGDLGGNEKLFF.

This chain links TRBV2 with TRBJ2-5, with D possibly matching TRBD2 (6 bases). Per germline, CDR1 SNHLY and CDR2 FYNNEI. V shed 2 bases and J shed 5 bases, with 18 bases lying between them. There are 16 residues in the CDR3. The CDR3 reads CASSERLARSTETQYF. The DNA for the CDR3 is TGTGCCAGCAGTGAAAGGCTAGCGAGGTCCACGGAGACCCAGTACTTC.

This clone occurred once. This chain joins TRBV5-4 and TRBJ2-5; TRBD2 might be the D (7 bases). CDR1 is SGHNT, CDR2 YYREEE, per germline (reference sequence). Trimming took off 3 bases at V and 3 bases at J, with 21 bases between the two ends. The CDR3 contains 17 residues. The CDR3 nucleotides read TGTGCCAGCAGCTCCTGGGGGCCTGGCGGGAGTGAAGAGACCCAGTACTTC. It codes for CASSSWGPGGSEETQYF.

V usage is TRBV15 and J usage is TRBJ1-1; D is undetermined. The CDR3 contains 12 residues. Trimming cost V 0 bases and J 9 bases, with 8 bases left between them. The germline CDR1 and CDR2 sequences are LNHNV and YYDKDF (reference sequence). CDR3 amino acids: CATSRDNWQAFF. The CDR3 DNA follows: TGTGCCACCAGCAGAGATAATTGGCAAGCTTTCTTT.

The chain couples TRBV5-1 to TRBJ2-5; the match to TRBD1 covers 7 bases. V lost 0 bases to trimming and J lost 2 bases; unmatched junction nucleotides: 4. Germline loops: CDR1 SGHRS, CDR2 YFSETQ. The CDR3 length is 15 residues. The CDR3 is CASSLAGTEQETQYF. For the CDR3, the DNA is TGCGCCAGCAGCTTGGCCGGGACAGAACAAGAGACCCAGTACTTC.

The chain employs TRBV4-3 and TRBJ1-2; 8 bases align to TRBD1. CDR3 length equals 17 residues. In germline, CDR1 is LGHNA, CDR2 YSLEER. Trimming took 3 bases from V and 4 from J; bases not matched to a gene: 13. The chain's CDR3 is CASSQGAAGGDVYGYTF. The CDR3 bases are TGCGCCAGCAGCCAGGGGGCCGCAGGGGGCGATGTCTATGGCTACACCTTC.

This clone was seen just once. The chain joins TRBV7-2 to TRBJ1-1; the D gene is possibly TRBD1 (6 bases). V lost 8 bases and J lost 4, with 23 bases in between. The CDR3 has 16 residues. CDR1 SGHTA and CDR2 FQGNSA come from the germline V gene. CDR3 DNA: TGTGCCAGCGGGGGGGGGCGAACGCGACTATCCACTGAAGCTTTCTTT. This sequence encodes CASGGGRTRLSTEAFF. The whole variable domain, filled in from reference TRBV7-2 and TRBJ1-1, reads GAGVSQSPSNKVTEKGKDVELRCDPISGHTALYWYRQSLGQGLEFLIYFQGNSAPDKSGLPSDRFSAERTGGSVSTLTIQRTQQEDSAVYLCASGGGRTRLSTEAFFGQGTRLTVV.

The CDR3 sequence: CASSPYRDDEQYF. CDR3 bases: TGTGCCAGCAGCCCTTACAGGGATGACGAGCAGTACTTC. The gene calls are TRBV7-9 and TRBJ2-7, with D possibly being TRBD1 (6 bases). The ends were cut back, 5 bases at V and 5 bases at J, with 13 bases in the middle. The CDR3 has 13 amino acids. Germline V gene data show CDR1 as SEHNR and CDR2 as FQNEAQ (reference sequence).

This chain links TRBV5-6 with TRBJ2-1; 9 nucleotides agree with TRBD2. CDR3 size: 16 residues. Trimming at V came to 1 base and at J to 6 bases, leaving 8 bases not matched to a gene. Germline V gene sequence: CDR1 SGHDT, CDR2 YYEEEE. DNA of the CDR3: TGTGCCAGCAGCTTGATAAGGTCTAGCGGGACCAATGAGCAGTTCTTC. Translating gives CASSLIRSSGTNEQFF. The full variable domain, with the rest looked up from reference TRBV5-6 and TRBJ2-1, is DAGVTQSPTHLIKTRGQQVTLRCSPKSGHDTVSWYQQALGQGPQFIFQYYEEEERQRGNFPDRFSGHQFPNYSSELNVNALLLGDSALYLCASSLIRSSGTNEQFFGPGTRLTVL.

V and J are TRBV5-6 and TRBJ2-5, with D possibly TRBD1 on 5 matching bases. V was clipped by 4 bases and J by 1 base, with 11 bases between them. Germline CDR1 is SGHDT and CDR2 is YYEEEE. CDR3 length: 14 amino acids. Here the CDR3 DNA reads TGTGCCAGCAGCCCCCCTAGGGGCCAAGAGACCCAGTACTTC. Amino acid sequence: CASSPPRGQETQYF.

This clone was picked up a small number of times. V and J are TRBV5-6 and TRBJ2-7; 12 positions agree with TRBD2. The CDR3 has 14 amino acids. The V gene end was trimmed by 0 bases and the J gene end by 9 bases; junction bases not matched to a gene: 4. Germline lookup yields CDR1 SGHDT and CDR2 YYEEEE. The CDR3 region has the DNA TGTGCCAGCAGCTTGGCTAGCGGGAGGGTAGGGCAGTACTTC. Protein sequence: CASSLASGRVGQYF.

The chain carries TRBV11-2 and TRBJ2-7; D perhaps matches TRBD1 (5 bases). CDR1 and CDR2 (germline): SGHAT, FQNNGV. The CDR3 consists of 14 residues. Trimming stripped 2 bases from V and 6 bases from J, with 14 bases between. CDR3 residues: CASSLLRQNSEQYF. The CDR3 DNA reads as TGTGCCAGCAGCTTACTTAGACAGAACAGCGAGCAGTACTTC.

The chain has TRBV7-3 and TRBJ2-1; D not resolved. CDR1 is SGHTA, CDR2 FQGTGA, per germline. The CDR3 totals 13 residues. The ends were cut back, 5 bases at V and 10 bases at J, with 15 bases in the middle. The CDR3 coding sequence is TGTGCCAGCAGCCAATTAAGTTACAGCGAGCAGTTCTTC. Translation gives CASSQLSYSEQFF.

V gene TRBV11-2 combines with J gene TRBJ2-7; D might be TRBD2 (6 bases). Trimming pared 1 base from V and 3 bases from J, leaving 13 bases between. Germline-derived CDR1 and CDR2 are SGHAT and FQNNGV. The CDR3 loop spans 15 amino acids. The CDR3 DNA reads as TGTGCCAGCAGCTTAGCCGGGACTTTCAACTACGAGCAGTACTTC. This sequence encodes CASSLAGTFNYEQYF.

This chain uses TRBV28 with TRBJ2-3; D perhaps matches TRBD1 (5 bases). Per the germline V gene, CDR1 is MDHEN and CDR2 is SYDVKM. There are 11 residues in the CDR3. The V end was cut by 6 bases, the J end by 6 bases, with 7 bases between. Written as DNA, the CDR3 is TGTGCCAGCAGCCACAGGGATACGCAGTATTTT. Its translation is CASSHRDTQYF.

The chain uses TRBV6-6 and TRBJ2-7, with D hard to call. The CDR3 spans 12 residues. V shed 6 bases and J shed 6 bases, with 12 bases lying between them. The germline gives CDR1 MNHNY, CDR2 SVGAGI (reference sequence). The CDR3 bases are TGTGCCAGCAGCTCTCCTACGGGCGAGCAGTACTTC. Residues: CASSSPTGEQYF.

The chain uses TRBV4-2 and TRBJ2-5; the match to TRBD2 covers 14 bases. The CDR3 is made up of 18 amino acids. V was clipped by 8 bases and J by 4 bases; unmatched bases: 15. Germline-derived CDR1 and CDR2 are LGHNA and YNFKEQ. This CDR3 is CASRPSGLAGGVGETQYF. In DNA, the CDR3 is TGTGCCAGCCGCCCCTCCGGACTAGCGGGAGGTGTTGGAGAGACCCAGTACTTC.

V gene TRBV7-9 combines with J gene TRBJ2-5; 12 positions agree with TRBD1. Looked up from germline, CDR1 is SEHNR and CDR2 is FQNEAQ (reference sequence). J gave up 7 bases and V 5 bases, and 5 bases lay outside the gene matches. CDR3 length: 14 residues. As DNA, the CDR3 is TGTGCCAGCAGCCCCGGGACAGGGGGCTTGACCCAGTACTTC. Residues: CASSPGTGGLTQYF.

The chain joins TRBV7-9 to TRBJ2-3; D gene uncertain. This CDR3 is built from 14 residues. Trimming shortened V by 11 bases and J by 3 bases, and 18 bases separated the two germline ends. From germline, CDR1 is SEHNR and CDR2 FQNEAQ (reference sequence). The CDR3 DNA follows: TGTGCCGACGCCTCCGAGGTGGAGACAGATACGCAGTATTTT. It is translated as CADASEVETDTQYF.

The chain employs TRBV5-6 and TRBJ2-3; 7 nucleotides match TRBD1. The CDR3 consists of 17 residues. V lost 4 bases and J lost 7; bases outside the gene matches: 18. In germline, CDR1 is SGHDT, CDR2 YYEEEE. The CDR3 is CASSHIKQGSDRNTQYF. The CDR3 nucleotides are TGTGCCAGCAGCCACATTAAACAGGGGAGCGACCGGAATACGCAGTATTTT.

CDR3 region: CASSLLTGEGAKGGYTF. The CDR3 region has the DNA TGTGCCAGCAGCCTATTGACAGGGGAGGGCGCGAAGGGGGGCTACACCTTC. The chain is built from TRBV5-7 and TRBJ1-2, with 8 bases fitting TRBD1. TRBV5-7 is known as an ORF, though its function is uncertain. V shed 4 bases, J shed 8 bases, and the junction held 19 bases outside the gene matches. The CDR3 spans 17 residues.

The chain links TRBV6-5 to TRBJ1-2; no definite D call. V gave up 0 bases and J gave up 8 bases, with 13 bases separating them. This CDR3 spans 14 amino acids. Germline V gene data show CDR1 as MNHEY and CDR2 as SVGAGI. The CDR3 nucleotides are TGTGCCAGCAGTTACTCGAATGGTCTCGGGGGCTACACCTTC. Translation gives CASSYSNGLGGYTF.

This clone was observed a single time. This chain uses TRBV14 with TRBJ1-1; D uncertain. This CDR3 is built from 15 residues. The germline gives CDR1 SGHDN, CDR2 FVKESK. The germline V and J ends were trimmed by 4 bases and 7 bases, with 19 bases remaining between them. For the CDR3, the DNA is TGTGCCAGCAGCCGGCCCGCGGTCCTGAACGGTGAAGCTTTCTTT. It is translated as CASSRPAVLNGEAFF.

This CDR3 is CASSHIGGTIWRKAFF. CDR3 DNA: TGCGCCAGCAGCCATATTGGAGGAACGATTTGGAGAAAAGCTTTCTTT. The rearrangement uses TRBV4-1 and TRBJ1-1; D unresolved. Looked up from germline, CDR1 is MGHRA and CDR2 is YSYEKL. Between the trimmed V and J ends, which lost 3 bases and 9 bases, there was a span of 23 bases. The CDR3 is 16 amino acids.